This TCR beta chain was identified during a study of OX40 agonist ivuxolimab in advanced cancers. The data were produced by immunoSEQ multiplex PCR, yet TCRdb's version contains in-frame clones alone and is incomplete. The sample consists of about 69,000 clones, approximately 80% of them appearing once. The TCR sequence derives from an adult with an advanced solid tumor such as melanoma, head and neck, liver or kidney cancer. The starting material was CD4+ or CD8+ T cells sorted from blood, obtained in a trial of the OX40 agonist ivuxolimab.

This CDR3 reads CASSLLGGNNSPLHF. Written as DNA, the CDR3 is TGTGCCAGCAGCTTGCTAGGGGGTAATAATTCACCCCTCCACTTT. The rearrangement links TRBV5-4 to TRBJ1-6; tentative D call: TRBD1 (6 bases). V was cut by 1 base and J by 5 bases, with 10 bases left in between. This CDR3 is built from 15 residues. CDR1 SGHNT and CDR2 YYREEE come from the germline V gene (reference sequence).